These 4 T cell receptor beta chains came from one sample sequenced in a study of T cell responses to AZD1222 COVID-19 vaccine (dated by TCRdb to the early 2020s). The library was built by means of the immunoSEQ multiplex PCR assay. TCRdb took this table from immuneACCESS and kept in-frame rearrangements with V and J called. Such tables lack part of the clones; where checked against another copy, unresolved V genes explain under half of the gap, and the rest is unexplained. Here the sample has 150,000 or so clones; around 88% occur a single time. Clones ranked in the top ten supply approximately 15% of the sample. The sample's time point, from its label and the paper: baseline before first vaccination. The input for sequencing was peripheral blood, taken on day 0 of AZD1222 vaccination. All receptors derive from an adult in good health.

The rearrangement joins TRBV19 to TRBJ1-5; 7 nucleotides agree with TRBD1. Germline V gene data show CDR1 as LNHDA and CDR2 as SQIVND (reference sequence). The CDR3 is 15 residues long. Trimming cost V 6 bases and J 4 bases; bases outside gene matches: 9. CDR3 protein: CASRPQQGSNQPQHF. The CDR3 DNA sequence: TGTGCCAGTAGACCTCAACAGGGGAGTAATCAGCCCCAGCATTTT.

This clone was found many times. The chain carries TRBV18 and TRBJ1-2; TRBD1 might be the D (5 bases). Trimming pared 7 bases from V and 1 base from J, leaving 10 bases between. CDR1 and CDR2 (germline): KGHSH, LQKENI. This CDR3 contains 13 residues. The CDR3 sequence: CASCWDGNYGYTF. The CDR3 nucleotides are TGTGCCAGCTGTTGGGACGGTAACTATGGCTACACCTTC.

The V and J genes are TRBV7-9 and TRBJ2-1; 10 positions agree with TRBD2. Trimming at V came to 4 bases and at J to 3 bases, leaving 0 bases not matched to a gene. Germline lookup yields CDR1 SEHNR and CDR2 FQNEAQ (reference sequence). CDR3 length: 14 residues. The CDR3 region is CASSWTSGYNEQFF. CDR3 sequence (DNA): TGTGCCAGCAGCTGGACTAGCGGCTACAATGAGCAGTTCTTC.

This clone was observed a single time. V usage is TRBV2 and J usage is TRBJ1-6; D not resolved. The germline CDR1 and CDR2 sequences are SNHLY and FYNNEI. With 2 bases removed from V and 10 bases from J, the gap between germline ends came to 3 bases. CDR3 length: 11 amino acids. As DNA, the CDR3 is TGTGCCAGCAGTGAATTGTCACCCCTCCACTTT. Translating it yields CASSELSPLHF.